The T cell receptor beta chain described here comes from a study of tumor-infiltrating lymphocytes in localized non-small cell lung cancer. V gave up 3 bases and J gave up 5 bases, with 14 bases separating them. CDR1 is MNHNS and CDR2 is SASEGT in the germline V gene. There are 15 residues in the CDR3. The assay was immunoSEQ multiplex PCR, and TCRdb's table has in-frame clones only and misses some. The table shows approximately 13,000 clones, with 55% to 70% occurring only once. Study-level findings and limits: Not all patients were TCR sequenced, owing to tissue quantity. No link was found between tumor T-cell fraction and recurrence-free survival.

The table lists this clone with a few counts. What it recognizes is unknown. Sequenced: lung tumor tissue. This TCR was recovered from a human donor with non-small cell lung cancer. This rearrangement joins TRBV6-1 to TRBJ1-5; the D is unclear. The CDR3 loop reads CASSDLYSGYQPQHF. CDR3 in DNA: TGTGCCAGCAGTGATCTCTACAGCGGCTATCAGCCCCAGCATTTT.